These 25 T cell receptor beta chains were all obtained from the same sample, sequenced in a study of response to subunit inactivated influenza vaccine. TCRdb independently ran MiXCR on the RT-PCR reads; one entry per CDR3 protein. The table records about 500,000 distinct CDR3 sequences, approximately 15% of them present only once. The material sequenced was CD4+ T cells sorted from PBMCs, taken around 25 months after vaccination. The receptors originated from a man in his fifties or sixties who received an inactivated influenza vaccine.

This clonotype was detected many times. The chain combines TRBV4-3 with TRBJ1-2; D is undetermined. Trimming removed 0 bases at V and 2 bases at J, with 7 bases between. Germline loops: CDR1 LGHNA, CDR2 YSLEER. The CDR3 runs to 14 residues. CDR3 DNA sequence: TGCGCCAGCAGCCAAGAGGCTGCGAACTATGGCTACACCTTC. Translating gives CASSQEAANYGYTF.

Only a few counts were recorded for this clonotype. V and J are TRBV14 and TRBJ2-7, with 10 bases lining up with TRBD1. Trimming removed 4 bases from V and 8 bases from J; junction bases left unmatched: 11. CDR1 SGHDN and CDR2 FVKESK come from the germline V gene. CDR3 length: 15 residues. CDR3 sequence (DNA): TGTGCCAGCAGCCCACCCGGGACAGGGGCCTTGAAGCAGTACTTC. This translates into CASSPPGTGALKQYF. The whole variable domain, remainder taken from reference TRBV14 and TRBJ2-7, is EAGVTQFPSHSVIEKGQTVTLRCDPISGHDNLYWYRRVMGKEIKFLLHFVKESKQDESGMPNNRFLAERTGGTYSTLKVQPAELEDSGVYFCASSPPGTGALKQYFGPGTRLTVT.

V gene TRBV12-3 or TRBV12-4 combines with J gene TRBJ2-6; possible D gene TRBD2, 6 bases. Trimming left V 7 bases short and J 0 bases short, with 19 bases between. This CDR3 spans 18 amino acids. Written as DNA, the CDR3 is TGTGCCAGCACTCCCGTTGGGGGGAGTGCCTCTGGGGCCAACGTCCTGACTTTC. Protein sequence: CASTPVGGSASGANVLTF.

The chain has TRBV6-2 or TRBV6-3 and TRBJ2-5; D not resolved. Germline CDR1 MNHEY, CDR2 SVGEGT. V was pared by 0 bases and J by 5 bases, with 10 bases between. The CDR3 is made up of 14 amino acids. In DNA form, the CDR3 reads TGTGCCAGCAGTTACTCCCCAGTTCGGGAGACCCAGTACTTC. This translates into CASSYSPVRETQYF.

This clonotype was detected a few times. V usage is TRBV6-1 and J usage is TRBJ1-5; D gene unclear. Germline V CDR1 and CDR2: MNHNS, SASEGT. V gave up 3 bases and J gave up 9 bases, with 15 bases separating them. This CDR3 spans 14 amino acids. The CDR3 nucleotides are TGTGCCAGCAGTGATAACGGGCGTTTGCGGCCCCAGCATTTT. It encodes CASSDNGRLRPQHF.

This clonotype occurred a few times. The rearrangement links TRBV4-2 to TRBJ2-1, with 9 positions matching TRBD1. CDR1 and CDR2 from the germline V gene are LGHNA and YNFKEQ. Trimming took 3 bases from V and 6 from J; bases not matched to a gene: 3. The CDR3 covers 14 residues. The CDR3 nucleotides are TGTGCCAGCAGCCAGGGACAGGGTGGCAATGAGCAGTTCTTC. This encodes CASSQGQGGNEQFF.

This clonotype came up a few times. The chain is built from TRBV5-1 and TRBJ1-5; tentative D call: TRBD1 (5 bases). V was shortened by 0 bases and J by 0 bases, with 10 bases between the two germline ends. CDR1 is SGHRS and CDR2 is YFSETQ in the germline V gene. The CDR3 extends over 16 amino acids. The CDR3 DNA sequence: TGCGCCAGCAGCTTGGACGGGGCAACTAGCAATCAGCCCCAGCATTTT. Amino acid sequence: CASSLDGATSNQPQHF. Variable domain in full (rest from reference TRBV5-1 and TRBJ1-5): KAGVTQTPRYLIKTRGQQVTLSCSPISGHRSVSWYQQTPGQGLQFLFEYFSETQRNKGNFPGRFSGRQFSNSRSEMNVSTLELGDSALYLCASSLDGATSNQPQHFGDGTRLSIL.

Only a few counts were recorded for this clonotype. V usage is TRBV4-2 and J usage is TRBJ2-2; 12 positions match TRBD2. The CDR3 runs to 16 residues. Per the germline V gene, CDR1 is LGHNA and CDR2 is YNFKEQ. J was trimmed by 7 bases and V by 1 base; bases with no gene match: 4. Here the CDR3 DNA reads TGTGCCAGCAGCCAAGGACTAGCGGGAGTGGGCGGGGAGCTGTTTTTT. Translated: CASSQGLAGVGGELFF.

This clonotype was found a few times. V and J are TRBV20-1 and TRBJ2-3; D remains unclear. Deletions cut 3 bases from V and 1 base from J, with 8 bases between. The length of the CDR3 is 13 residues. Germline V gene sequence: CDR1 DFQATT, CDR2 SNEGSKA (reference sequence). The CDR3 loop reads CSARYQGTDTQYF. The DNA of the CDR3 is TGCAGTGCTAGGTACCAGGGCACAGATACGCAGTATTTT.

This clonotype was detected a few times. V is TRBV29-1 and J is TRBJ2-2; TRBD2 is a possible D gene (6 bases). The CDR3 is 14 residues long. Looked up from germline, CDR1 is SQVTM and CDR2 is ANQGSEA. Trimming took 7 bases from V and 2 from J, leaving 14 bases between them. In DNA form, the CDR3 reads TGCAGCGGGTCAGGAGGGCCAAACACCGGGGAGCTGTTTTTT. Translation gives CSGSGGPNTGELFF.

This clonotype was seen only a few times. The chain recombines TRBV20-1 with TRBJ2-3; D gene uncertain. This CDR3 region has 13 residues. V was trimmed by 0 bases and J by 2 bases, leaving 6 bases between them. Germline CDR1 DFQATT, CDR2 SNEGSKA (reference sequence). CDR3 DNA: TGCAGTGCTAGAGATGGGGTCACAGATACGCAGTATTTT. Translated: CSARDGVTDTQYF.

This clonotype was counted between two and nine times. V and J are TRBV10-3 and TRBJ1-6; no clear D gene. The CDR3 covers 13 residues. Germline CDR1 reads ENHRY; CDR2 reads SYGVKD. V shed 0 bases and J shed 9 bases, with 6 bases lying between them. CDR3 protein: CAISESMGSPLHF. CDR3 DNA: TGTGCCATCAGTGAGTCTATGGGTTCACCCCTCCACTTT.

CDR3 amino acids: CASSPGTDLSGNTIYF. The CDR3 DNA reads TGTGCCAGCAGCCCCGGGACAGACCTCTCTGGAAACACCATATATTTT. The chain joins TRBV7-2 to TRBJ1-3, with 7 bases identical to TRBD1. CDR3 length equals 16 residues. Germline assignment: CDR1 SGHTA and CDR2 FQGNSA. V shed 5 bases, J shed 0 bases, and the junction held 7 bases outside the gene matches.

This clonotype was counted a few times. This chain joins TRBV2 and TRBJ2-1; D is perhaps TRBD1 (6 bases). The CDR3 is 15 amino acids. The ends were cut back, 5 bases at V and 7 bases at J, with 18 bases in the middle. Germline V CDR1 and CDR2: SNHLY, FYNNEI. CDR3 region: CASSSGPLQGNEQFF. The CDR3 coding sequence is TGTGCCAGCAGTTCGGGCCCCCTTCAGGGGAATGAGCAGTTCTTC.

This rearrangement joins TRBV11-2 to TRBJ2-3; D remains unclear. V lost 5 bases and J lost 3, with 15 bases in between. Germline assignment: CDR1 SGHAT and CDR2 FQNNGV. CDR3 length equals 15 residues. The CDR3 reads CASSPLDPTTDTQYF. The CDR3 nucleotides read TGTGCCAGCAGCCCTTTGGACCCGACGACAGATACGCAGTATTTT.

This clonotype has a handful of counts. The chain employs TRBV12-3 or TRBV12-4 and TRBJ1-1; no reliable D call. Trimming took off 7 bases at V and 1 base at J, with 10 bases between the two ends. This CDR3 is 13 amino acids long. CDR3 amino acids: CASTISWNTEAFF. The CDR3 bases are TGTGCCAGCACCATCAGTTGGAACACTGAAGCTTTCTTT.

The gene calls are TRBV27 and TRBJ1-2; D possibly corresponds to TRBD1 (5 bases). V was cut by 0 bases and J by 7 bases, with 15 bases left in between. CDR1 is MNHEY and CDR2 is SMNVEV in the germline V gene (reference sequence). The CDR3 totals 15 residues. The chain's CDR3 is CASSLSTGGLLGYTF. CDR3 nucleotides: TGTGCCAGCAGTTTATCGACGGGGGGTTTGCTTGGCTACACCTTC.

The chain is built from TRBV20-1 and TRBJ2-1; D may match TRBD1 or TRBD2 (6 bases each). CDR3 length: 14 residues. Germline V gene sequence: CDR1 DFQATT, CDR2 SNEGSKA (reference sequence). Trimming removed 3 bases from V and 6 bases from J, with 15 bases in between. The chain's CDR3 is CSARVGGKLNEQFF. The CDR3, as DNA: TGCAGTGCTAGGGTGGGGGGCAAACTCAATGAGCAGTTCTTC.

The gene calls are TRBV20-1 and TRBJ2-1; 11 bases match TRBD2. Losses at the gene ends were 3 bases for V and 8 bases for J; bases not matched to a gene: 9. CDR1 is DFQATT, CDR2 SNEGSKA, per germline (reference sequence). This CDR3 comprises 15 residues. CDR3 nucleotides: TGCAGTGCTAGGGGGCTAGCGGGAGGAGGTTATGAGCAGTTCTTC. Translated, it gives CSARGLAGGGYEQFF.

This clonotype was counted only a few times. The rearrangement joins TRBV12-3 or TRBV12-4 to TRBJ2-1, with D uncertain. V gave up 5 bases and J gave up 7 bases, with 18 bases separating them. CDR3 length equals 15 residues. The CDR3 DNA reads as TGTGCCAGCAGTATAGGGCTATCCCCGGCTAATGAGCAGTTCTTC. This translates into CASSIGLSPANEQFF.

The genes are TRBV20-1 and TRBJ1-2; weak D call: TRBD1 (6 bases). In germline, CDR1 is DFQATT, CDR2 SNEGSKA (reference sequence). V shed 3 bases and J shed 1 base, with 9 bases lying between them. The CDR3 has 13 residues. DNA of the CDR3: TGCAGTGCTAGGGACAGCGTTAACTATGGCTACACCTTC. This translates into CSARDSVNYGYTF.

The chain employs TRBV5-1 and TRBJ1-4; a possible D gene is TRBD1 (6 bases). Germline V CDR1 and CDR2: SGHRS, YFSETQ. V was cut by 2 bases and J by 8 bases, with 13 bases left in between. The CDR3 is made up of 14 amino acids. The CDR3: CASSLQGSHEKLFF. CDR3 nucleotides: TGCGCCAGCAGCTTACAGGGTTCACACGAAAAACTGTTTTTT.

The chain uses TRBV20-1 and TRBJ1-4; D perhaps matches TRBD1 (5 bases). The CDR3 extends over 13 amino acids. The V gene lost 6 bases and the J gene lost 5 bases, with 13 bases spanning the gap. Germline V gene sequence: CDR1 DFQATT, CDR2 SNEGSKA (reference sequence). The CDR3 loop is CSARQLVNEKLFF. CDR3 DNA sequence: TGCAGTGCAAGACAGTTGGTCAATGAAAAACTGTTTTTT.

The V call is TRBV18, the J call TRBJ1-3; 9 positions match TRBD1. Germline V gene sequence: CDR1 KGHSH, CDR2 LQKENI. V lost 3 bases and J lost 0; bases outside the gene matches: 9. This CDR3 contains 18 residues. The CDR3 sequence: CASSPGQGVGLSGNTIYF. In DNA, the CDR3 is TGTGCCAGCTCACCGGGACAGGGAGTTGGTCTCTCTGGAAACACCATATATTTT.

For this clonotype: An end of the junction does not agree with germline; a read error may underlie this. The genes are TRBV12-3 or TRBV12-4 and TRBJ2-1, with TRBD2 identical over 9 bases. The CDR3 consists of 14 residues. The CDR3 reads CARSLASGDNEQFF. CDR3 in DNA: TGTGCCCGCAGTTTGGCTAGCGGGGACAATGAGCAGTTCTTC.